This TCR beta chain was documented in a study of blood T cell repertoires in COVID-19. Study at large: Samples taken during acute and convalescent COVID-19 were collected in the United States, Italy and Spain. The cDNA or gDNA used as material had been derived from T cells, B-cell-depleted T cells, or PBMCs.

Enrolment of Seattle patients took place during active infection, and they were followed longitudinally. This clone has just one count. Under the authors' procedure: Amplification of reference gene primers was used by the study to estimate nucleated cell counts. TCRdb's copy holds only in-frame clones and misses some; the assay was immunoSEQ multiplex PCR. V and J calls and clone size are as listed in that table; D and trimming were resolved from the DNA. The data hold approximately 200,000 clones, with 80% to 85% observed a single time. The CDR3 consists of 13 residues. The V end lost 2 bases, the J end lost 5 bases, and 10 bases lay between the germline ends. CDR1 SEHNR and CDR2 FQNEAQ come from the germline V gene (reference sequence).

This chain connects TRBV7-9 to TRBJ2-7, with a tentative D call TRBD1 (6 bases). The source material was peripheral blood. This TCR came from a woman aged 80 or older with COVID-19, enrolled during active disease. CDR3 sequence: CASSLLGGDEQYF. In DNA form, the CDR3 reads TGTGCCAGCAGCTTACTTGGGGGCGACGAGCAGTACTTC.